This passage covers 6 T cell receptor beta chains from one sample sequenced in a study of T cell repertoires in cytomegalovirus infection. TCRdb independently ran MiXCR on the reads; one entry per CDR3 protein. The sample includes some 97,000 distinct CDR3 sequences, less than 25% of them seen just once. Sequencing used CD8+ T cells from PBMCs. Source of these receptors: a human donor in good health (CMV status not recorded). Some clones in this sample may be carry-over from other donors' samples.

The CDR3 sequence: CASTSGTSTDTQYF. CDR3 in DNA: TGTGCCAGCACTAGCGGGACAAGCACAGATACGCAGTATTTT. The V gene is TRBV27, the J gene TRBJ2-3; 9 nucleotides align to TRBD2. V was pared by 7 bases and J by 0 bases, with 2 bases of the junction left unmatched. In germline, CDR1 is MNHEY, CDR2 SMNVEV (reference sequence). This CDR3 is 14 amino acids long.

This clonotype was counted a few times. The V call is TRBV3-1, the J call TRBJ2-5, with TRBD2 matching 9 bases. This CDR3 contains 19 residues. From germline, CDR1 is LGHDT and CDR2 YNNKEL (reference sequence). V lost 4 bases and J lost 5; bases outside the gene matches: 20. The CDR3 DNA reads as TGTGCCAGCAGCCCTCTCCCTTTAATAGGACTAGCGACAGAGGAGACCCAGTACTTC. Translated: CASSPLPLIGLATEETQYF.

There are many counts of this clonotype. The CDR3 region has the DNA TGTGCCAGCAGCCTAACAGGGTTGGAGCAGTTCTTC. Residues: CASSLTGLEQFF. This chain uses TRBV7-2 with TRBJ2-1; the D gene is possibly TRBD1 (6 bases). The CDR3 runs to 12 residues. Trimming took off 5 bases at V and 10 bases at J, with 12 bases between the two ends. Germline V gene data show CDR1 as SGHTA and CDR2 as FQGNSA.

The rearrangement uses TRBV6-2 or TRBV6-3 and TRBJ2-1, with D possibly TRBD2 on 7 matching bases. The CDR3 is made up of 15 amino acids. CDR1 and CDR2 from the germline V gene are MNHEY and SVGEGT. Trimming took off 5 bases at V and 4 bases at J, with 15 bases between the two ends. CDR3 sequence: CASSASGGPYNEQFF. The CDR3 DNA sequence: TGTGCCAGCAGTGCTTCGGGGGGCCCATACAATGAGCAGTTCTTC.

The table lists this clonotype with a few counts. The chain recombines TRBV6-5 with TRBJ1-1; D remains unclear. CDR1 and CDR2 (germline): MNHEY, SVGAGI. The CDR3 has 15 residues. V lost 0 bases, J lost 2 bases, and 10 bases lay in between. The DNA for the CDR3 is TGTGCCAGCAGTTACTCGCTCGGGGTAAACACTGAAGCTTTCTTT. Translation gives CASSYSLGVNTEAFF.

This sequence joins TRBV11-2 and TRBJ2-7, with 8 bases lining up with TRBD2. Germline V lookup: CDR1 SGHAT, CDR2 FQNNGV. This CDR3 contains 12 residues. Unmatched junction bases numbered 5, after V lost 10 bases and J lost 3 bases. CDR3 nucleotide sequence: TGTGCCACAAGCGGGAGTGGCTACGAGCAGTACTTC. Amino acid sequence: CATSGSGYEQYF.